The clone carrying this T cell receptor (beta chain) was counted a few times. Its antigen remains unknown. The study drew donors from healthy Caucasian individuals in Russia aged roughly 6 to 100. This sample was taken from a study of blood T cells in healthy people across ages. Whole-study context: Capturing about one barcoded beta molecule per two T cells was achieved by template switching.

V lost 0 bases, J lost 7 bases, and 8 bases stayed unmatched. This CDR3 comprises 17 residues. A second about 7 to 11 cycle PCR used barcoded and J-beta primers. All samples yielded 3 million or more CDR3-containing paired-end reads. Each CDR3 protein is one row after TCRdb ran MiXCR on the 5' RACE reads. The sample includes about 780,000 distinct CDR3 sequences, about 46% of them seen just once. General observations from the study: The study regarded diversity estimates from one million T cells as underestimates.

The V call is TRBV12-3 or TRBV12-4, the J call TRBJ2-1; 11 nucleotides align to TRBD2. What was sequenced was blood. The TCR sequence derives from a man aged 80 or over in good health. As DNA, the CDR3 is TGTGCCAGCAGTTTAGCTACTGGACTAGCGGGTCATAATGAGCAGTTCTTC. Translation gives CASSLATGLAGHNEQFF.